This TCR beta chain was captured in a study of tumour-infiltrating T cells in Burkitt lymphoma. Study-wide background: Repertoire clonality predicted overall and progression-free survival.

This clone was counted between two and nine times. The CDR3 totals 12 residues. The V end lost 5 bases, the J end lost 5 bases, and 6 bases lay between the germline ends. Germline CDR1 SGHVS, CDR2 FQNEAQ. Only in-frame clones appear in the TCRdb table, and some are missing; sequencing was by immunoSEQ multiplex PCR. The sample consists of 12,000 to 15,000 clones, 65% to 90% of them appearing once. Sequenced input: tumor tissue. The rearrangement links TRBV7-8 to TRBJ2-2; D not resolved. This receptor was identified in a human donor with diffuse large B-cell lymphoma. CDR3 DNA: TGTGCCAGCAGCGTAGGGACCGGGGAGCTGTTTTTT. Encoded protein: CASSVGTGELFF. The complete variable domain, with remaining parts taken from reference TRBV7-8 and TRBJ2-2, reads GAGVSQSPRYKVAKRGQDVALRCDPISGHVSLFWYQQALGQGPEFLTYFQNEAQLDKSGLPSDRFFAERPEGSVSTLKIQRTQQEDSAVYLCASSVGTGELFFGEGSRLTVL.